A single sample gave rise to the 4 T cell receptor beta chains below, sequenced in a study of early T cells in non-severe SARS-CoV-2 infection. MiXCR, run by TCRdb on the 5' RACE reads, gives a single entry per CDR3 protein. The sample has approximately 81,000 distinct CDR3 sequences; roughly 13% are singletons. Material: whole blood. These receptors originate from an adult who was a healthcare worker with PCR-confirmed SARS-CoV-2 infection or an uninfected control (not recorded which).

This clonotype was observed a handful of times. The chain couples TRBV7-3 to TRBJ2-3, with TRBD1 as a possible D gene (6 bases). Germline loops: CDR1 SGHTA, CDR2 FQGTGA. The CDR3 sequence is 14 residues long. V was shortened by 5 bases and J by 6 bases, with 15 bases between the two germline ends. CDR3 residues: CASSPTVQGDTQYF. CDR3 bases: TGTGCCAGCAGCCCGACCGTCCAGGGGGATACGCAGTATTTT. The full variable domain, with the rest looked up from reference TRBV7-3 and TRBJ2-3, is GAGVSQTPSNKVTEKGKYVELRCDPISGHTALYWYRQSLGQGPEFLIYFQGTGAADDSGLPNDRFFAVRPEGSVSTLKIQRTERGDSAVYLCASSPTVQGDTQYFGPGTRLTVL.

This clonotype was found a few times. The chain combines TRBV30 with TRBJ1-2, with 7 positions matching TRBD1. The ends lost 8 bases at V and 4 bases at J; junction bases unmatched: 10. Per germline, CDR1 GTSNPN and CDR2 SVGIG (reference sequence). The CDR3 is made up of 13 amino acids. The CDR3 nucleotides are TGTGCCAGGACCGCACAGGGGTTCTATGGCTACACCTTC. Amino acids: CARTAQGFYGYTF.

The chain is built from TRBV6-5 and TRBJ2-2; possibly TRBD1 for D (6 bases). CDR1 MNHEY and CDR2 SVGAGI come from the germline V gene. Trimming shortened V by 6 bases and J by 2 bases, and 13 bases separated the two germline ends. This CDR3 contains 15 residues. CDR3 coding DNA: TGTGCCAGCAGCCTAGGACAGATTAACACCGGGGAGCTGTTTTTT. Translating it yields CASSLGQINTGELFF.

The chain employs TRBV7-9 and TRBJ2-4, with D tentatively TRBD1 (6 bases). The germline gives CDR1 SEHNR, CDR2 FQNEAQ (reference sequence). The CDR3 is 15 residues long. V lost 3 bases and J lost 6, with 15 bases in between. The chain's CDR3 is CASSFRDTRGNIQYF. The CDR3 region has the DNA TGTGCCAGCAGCTTCAGGGACACAAGAGGAAACATTCAGTACTTC.